This T cell receptor (beta chain) appears in the sequencing data of a study of T cell responses to AZD1222 COVID-19 vaccine. General study results and limits: Nearly half of spike-specific TCRs reportedly target unmutated variant regions.

Method: immunoSEQ multiplex PCR; TCRdb's copy keeps in-frame clones and lacks some. The table includes roughly 120,000 clones, about nine tenths detected once. This CDR3 spans 13 amino acids. The trim removed 5 bases at V and 6 bases at J, leaving 4 bases unmatched. Germline CDR1 SGHAT, CDR2 FQDESV (reference sequence). Worth noting for this clone: No antigen is known for it.

This sequence joins TRBV11-1 and TRBJ1-2; 9 bases fit TRBD1. This TCR derives from an adult who received the AZD1222 COVID-19 vaccine. The sequencing used peripheral blood, collected 28 days after the second AZD1222 dose. The CDR3 DNA reads TGTGCCAGCAGCCACACAGGGGGCAATGGCTACACCTTC. Translation: CASSHTGGNGYTF.